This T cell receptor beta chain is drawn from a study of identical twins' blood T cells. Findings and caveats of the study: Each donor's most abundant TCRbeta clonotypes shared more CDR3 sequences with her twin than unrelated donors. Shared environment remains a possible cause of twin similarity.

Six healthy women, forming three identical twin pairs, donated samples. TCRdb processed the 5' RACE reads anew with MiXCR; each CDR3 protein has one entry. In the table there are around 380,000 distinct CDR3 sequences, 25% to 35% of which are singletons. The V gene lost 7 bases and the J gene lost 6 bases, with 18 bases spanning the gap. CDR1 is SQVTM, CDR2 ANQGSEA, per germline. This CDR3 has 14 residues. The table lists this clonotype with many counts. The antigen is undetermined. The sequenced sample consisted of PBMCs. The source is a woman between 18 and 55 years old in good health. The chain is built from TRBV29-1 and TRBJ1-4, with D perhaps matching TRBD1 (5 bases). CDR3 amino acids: CSGKKHLGDEKLFF. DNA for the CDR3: TGCAGCGGCAAGAAACACTTAGGGGATGAAAAACTGTTTTTT.